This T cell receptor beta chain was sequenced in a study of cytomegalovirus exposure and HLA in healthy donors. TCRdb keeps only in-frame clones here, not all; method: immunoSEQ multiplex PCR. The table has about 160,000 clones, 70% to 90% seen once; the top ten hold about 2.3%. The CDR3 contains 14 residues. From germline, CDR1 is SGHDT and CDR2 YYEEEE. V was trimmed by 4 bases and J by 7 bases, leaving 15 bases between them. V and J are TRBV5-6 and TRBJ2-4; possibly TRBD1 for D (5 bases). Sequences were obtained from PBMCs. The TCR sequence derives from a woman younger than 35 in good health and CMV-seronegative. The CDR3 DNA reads TGTGCCAGCAGCACGTTTAGGGGATGGAACATTCAGTACTTC. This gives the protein CASSTFRGWNIQYF.